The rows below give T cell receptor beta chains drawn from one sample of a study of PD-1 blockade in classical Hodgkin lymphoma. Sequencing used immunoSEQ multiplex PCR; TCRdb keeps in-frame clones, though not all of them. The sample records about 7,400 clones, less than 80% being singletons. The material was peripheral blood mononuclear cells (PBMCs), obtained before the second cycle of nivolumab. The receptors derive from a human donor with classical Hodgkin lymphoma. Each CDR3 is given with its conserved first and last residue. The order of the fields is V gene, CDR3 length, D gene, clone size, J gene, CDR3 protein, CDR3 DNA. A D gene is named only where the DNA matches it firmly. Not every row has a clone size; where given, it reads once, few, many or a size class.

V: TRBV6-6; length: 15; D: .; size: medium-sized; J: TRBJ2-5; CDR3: CASTASVQGSETQYF; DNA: TGTGCCAGCACCGCGAGTGTCCAGGGCTCCGAGACCCAGTACTTC
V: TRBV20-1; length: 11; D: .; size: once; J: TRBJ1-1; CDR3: CSARWVTEAFF; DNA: TGCAGTGCCAGGTGGGTCACTGAAGCTTTCTTT
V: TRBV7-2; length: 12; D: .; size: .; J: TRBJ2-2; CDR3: CASSLSHGELFF; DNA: TGTGCCAGCAGCTTATCCCACGGGGAGCTGTTTTTT
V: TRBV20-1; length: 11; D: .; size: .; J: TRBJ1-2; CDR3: CSEGTYYGYTF; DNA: TGCAGTGAGGGGACATATTATGGCTACACCTTC
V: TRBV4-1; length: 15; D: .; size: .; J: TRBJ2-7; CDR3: CASSQLPQGIYEQYF; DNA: TGCGCCAGCAGCCAGTTACCCCAGGGTATCTACGAGCAGTACTTC
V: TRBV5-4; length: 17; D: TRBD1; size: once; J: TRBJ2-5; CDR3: CASSSYDRGGLRETQYF; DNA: TGTGCCAGCAGCTCCTACGACAGGGGCGGGTTGAGAGAGACCCAGTACTTC
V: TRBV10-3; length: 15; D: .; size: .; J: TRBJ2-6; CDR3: CAISDSGIGANVLTF; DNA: TGTGCCATCAGTGACTCGGGAATTGGGGCCAACGTCCTGACTTTC
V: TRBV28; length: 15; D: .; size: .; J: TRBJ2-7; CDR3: CASSLLGPASYEQYF; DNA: TGTGCCAGCAGTTTATTAGGGCCCGCCTCCTACGAGCAGTACTTC
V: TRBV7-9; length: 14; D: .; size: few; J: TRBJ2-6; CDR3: CASSPRSGANVLTF; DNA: TGTGCCAGCAGCCCCAGATCTGGGGCCAACGTCCTGACTTTC
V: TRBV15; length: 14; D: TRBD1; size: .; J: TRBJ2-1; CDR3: CATSMAGGNNEQFF; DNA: TGTGCCACCAGCATGGCAGGGGGAAACAATGAGCAGTTCTTC
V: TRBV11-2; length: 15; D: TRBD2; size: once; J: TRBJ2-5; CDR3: CASSLVGGSGETQYF; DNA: TGTGCCAGCAGCTTAGTCGGCGGGAGTGGAGAGACCCAGTACTTC
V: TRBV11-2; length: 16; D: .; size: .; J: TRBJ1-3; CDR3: CASSTRGLVLGNTIYF; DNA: TGTGCCAGCAGCACGAGGGGACTGGTCCTTGGAAACACCATATATTTT
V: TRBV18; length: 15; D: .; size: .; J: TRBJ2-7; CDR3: CASSPGPRSSYEQYF; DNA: TGTGCCAGCTCACCGGGACCTAGGAGCTCCTACGAGCAGTACTTC
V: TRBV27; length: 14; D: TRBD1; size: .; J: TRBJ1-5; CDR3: CASSGQGSNQPQHF; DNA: TGTGCCAGCAGTGGACAGGGGAGCAATCAGCCCCAGCATTTT
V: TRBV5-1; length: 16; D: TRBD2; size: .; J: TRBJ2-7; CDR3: CASSLPRTSGSYEQYF; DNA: TGCGCCAGCAGCTTGCCTAGGACTAGCGGGAGCTACGAGCAGTACTTC
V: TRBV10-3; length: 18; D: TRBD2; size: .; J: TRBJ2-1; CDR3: CAVSESRVSGRSDNEQFF; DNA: TGTGCCGTCAGTGAGTCGAGGGTTAGCGGGAGGTCGGACAATGAGCAGTTCTTC
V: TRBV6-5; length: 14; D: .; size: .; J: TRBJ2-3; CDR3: CASSIGAKTDTQYF; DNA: TGTGCCAGCAGCATCGGAGCCAAGACAGATACGCAGTATTTT
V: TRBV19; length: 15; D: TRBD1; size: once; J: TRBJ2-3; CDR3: CASSIQGTATDTQYF; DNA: TGTGCCAGTAGTATACAAGGGACAGCTACAGATACGCAGTATTTT
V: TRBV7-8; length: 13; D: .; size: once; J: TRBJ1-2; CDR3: CASSLTGSYGYTF; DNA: TGTGCCAGCAGCTTAACAGGGAGTTATGGCTACACCTTC
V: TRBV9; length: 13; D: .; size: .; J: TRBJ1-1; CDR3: CASSSKLRTEAFF; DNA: TGTGCCAGCAGCTCGAAGCTCCGCACTGAAGCTTTCTTT
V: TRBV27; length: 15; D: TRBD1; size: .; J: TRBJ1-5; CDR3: CASSSDRGDNQPQHF; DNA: TGTGCCAGCAGTTCAGACAGGGGCGACAATCAGCCCCAGCATTTT
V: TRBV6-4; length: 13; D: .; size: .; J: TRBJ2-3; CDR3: CASSDGVRDTQYF; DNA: TGTGCCAGCAGTGACGGCGTGCGAGATACGCAGTATTTT
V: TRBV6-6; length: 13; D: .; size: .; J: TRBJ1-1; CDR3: CASSYVLNTEAFF; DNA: TGTGCCAGCAGTTACGTCCTGAACACTGAAGCTTTCTTT
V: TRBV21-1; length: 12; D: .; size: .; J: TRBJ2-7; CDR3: CASRGGSYEQYF; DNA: TGTGCCAGCAGGGGGGGGTCCTACGAGCAGTACTTC
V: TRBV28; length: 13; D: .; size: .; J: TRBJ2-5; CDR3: CASSSRGLARQYF; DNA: TGTGCCAGCAGTTCCCGCGGCTTAGCCCGACAGTACTTC
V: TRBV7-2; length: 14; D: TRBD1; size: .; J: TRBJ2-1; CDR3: CASSSQGARNEQFF; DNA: TGTGCCAGCAGCTCTCAGGGGGCTAGGAATGAGCAGTTCTTC
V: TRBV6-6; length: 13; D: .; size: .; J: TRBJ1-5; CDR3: CASSINSREPQHF; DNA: TGTGCCAGCAGTATCAACTCTAGAGAGCCCCAGCATTTT
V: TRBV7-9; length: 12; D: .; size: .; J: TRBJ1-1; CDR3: CASSAGFTEAFF; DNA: TGTGCCAGCAGCGCGGGGTTCACTGAAGCTTTCTTT
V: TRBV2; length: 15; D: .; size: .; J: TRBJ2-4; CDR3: CASSEGIIAKNIQYF; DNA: TGTGCCAGCAGTGAAGGGATTATAGCCAAAAACATTCAGTACTTC
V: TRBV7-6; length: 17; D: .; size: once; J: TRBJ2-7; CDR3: CASSPLRIPGTSYEQYF; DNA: TGTGCCAGCAGCCCCTTACGTATTCCCGGGACCTCCTACGAGCAGTACTTC
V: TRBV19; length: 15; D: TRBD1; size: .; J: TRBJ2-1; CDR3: CASSQGGTGGYEQFF; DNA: TGTGCCAGTAGCCAAGGGGGGACAGGGGGCTATGAGCAGTTCTTC
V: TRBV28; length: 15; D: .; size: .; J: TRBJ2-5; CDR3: CASIPRTERRETQYF; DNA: TGTGCCAGCATACCGCGTACGGAACGGAGGGAGACCCAGTACTTC
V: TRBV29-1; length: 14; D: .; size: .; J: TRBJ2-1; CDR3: CSVRGRSSYNEQFF; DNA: TGCAGCGTTAGGGGCAGGAGCTCCTACAATGAGCAGTTCTTC
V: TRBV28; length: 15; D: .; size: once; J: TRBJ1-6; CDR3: CASSLSGGGGSPLHF; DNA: TGTGCCAGCAGTTTATCTGGGGGCGGAGGTTCACCCCTCCACTTT
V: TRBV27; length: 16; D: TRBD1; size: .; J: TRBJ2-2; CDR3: CASSFTGGQNTGELFF; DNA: TGTGCCAGCAGTTTTACAGGGGGCCAGAACACCGGGGAGCTGTTTTTT
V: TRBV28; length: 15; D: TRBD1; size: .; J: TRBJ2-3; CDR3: CASSLGSGGPDTQYF; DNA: TGTGCCAGCAGTTTAGGGTCAGGGGGCCCAGATACGCAGTATTTT
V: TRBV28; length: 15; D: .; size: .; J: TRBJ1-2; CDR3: CASSPGTARGYGYTF; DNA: TGTGCCAGCAGTCCTGGGACTGCCCGGGGGTATGGCTACACCTTC
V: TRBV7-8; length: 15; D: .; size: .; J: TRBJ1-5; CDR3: CASSLDAGGNQPQHF; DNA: TGTGCCAGCAGCTTAGATGCTGGGGGCAATCAGCCCCAGCATTTT
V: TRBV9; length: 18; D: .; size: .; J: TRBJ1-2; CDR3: CASSARTEGGGENYGYTF; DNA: TGTGCCAGCAGCGCACGAACGGAGGGCGGGGGGGAAAACTATGGCTACACCTTC
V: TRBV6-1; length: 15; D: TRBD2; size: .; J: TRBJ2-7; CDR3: CASSDVAGGPHEQYF; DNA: TGTGCCAGCAGTGACGTAGCGGGAGGGCCGCACGAGCAGTACTTC
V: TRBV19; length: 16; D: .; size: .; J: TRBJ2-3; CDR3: CASSIVVPGLVDTQYF; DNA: TGTGCCAGTAGTATAGTCGTCCCGGGACTCGTAGATACGCAGTATTTT
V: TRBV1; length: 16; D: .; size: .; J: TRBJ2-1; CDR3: CTSTYTGLARYNEQFF; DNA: TGCACCAGCACATATACGGGACTAGCGCGGTACAATGAGCAGTTCTTC
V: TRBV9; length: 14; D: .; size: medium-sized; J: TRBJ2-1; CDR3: CASSVFGGVNEQFF; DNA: TGTGCCAGCAGCGTATTTGGGGGAGTCAATGAGCAGTTCTTC
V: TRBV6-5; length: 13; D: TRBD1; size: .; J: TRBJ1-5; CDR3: CASSFIQGQPQHF; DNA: TGTGCCAGCAGTTTCATACAGGGGCAGCCCCAGCATTTT
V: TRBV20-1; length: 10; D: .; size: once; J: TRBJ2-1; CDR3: CSATENEQFF; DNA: TGCAGTGCTACTGAAAATGAGCAGTTCTTC